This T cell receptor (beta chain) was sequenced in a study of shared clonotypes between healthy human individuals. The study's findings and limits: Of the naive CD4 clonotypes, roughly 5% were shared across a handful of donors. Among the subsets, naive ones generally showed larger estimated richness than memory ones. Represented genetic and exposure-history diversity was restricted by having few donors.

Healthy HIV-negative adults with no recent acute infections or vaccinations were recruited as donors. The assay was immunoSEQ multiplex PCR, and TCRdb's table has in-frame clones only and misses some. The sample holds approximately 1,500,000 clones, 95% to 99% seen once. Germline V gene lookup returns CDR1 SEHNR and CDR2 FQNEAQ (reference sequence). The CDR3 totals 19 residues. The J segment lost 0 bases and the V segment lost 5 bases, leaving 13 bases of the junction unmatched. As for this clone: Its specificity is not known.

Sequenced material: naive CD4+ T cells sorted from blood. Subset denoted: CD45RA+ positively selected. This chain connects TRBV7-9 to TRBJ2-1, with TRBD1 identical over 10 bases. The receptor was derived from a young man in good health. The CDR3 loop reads CASSPTGGGAGSSYNEQFF. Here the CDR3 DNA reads TGTGCCAGCAGCCCGACAGGGGGCGGCGCGGGAAGCTCCTACAATGAGCAGTTCTTC.